This T cell receptor beta chain was captured in a study of primary melanoma T cells and metastatic recurrence. The CDR3 contains 14 residues. CDR1 and CDR2 (germline): KGHSH, LQKENI. Trimming took 3 bases from V and 2 from J; bases not matched to a gene: 3. Repertoires were generated with immunoSEQ multiplex PCR, while TCRdb's copy carries only in-frame clones and drops some. The listing records some 71 clones. Sequencing was done on a sample of melanoma tumor tissue. The clonotype was recovered from a human donor with melanoma. The chain couples TRBV18 to TRBJ2-7, with 8 nucleotides matching TRBD1. CDR3: CASSPTGAPYEQYF. The DNA for the CDR3 is TGTGCCAGCTCACCGACAGGGGCACCCTACGAGCAGTACTTC.